These 20 T cell receptor beta chains were all obtained from the same sample, sequenced in a study of spatial heterogeneity in lung cancer. As to time point: sample taken at primary tumor resection. Via MiXCR, TCRdb re-called the 5' RACE reads, giving one row per CDR3 protein. The data hold about 48,000 distinct CDR3 sequences, with about 5.8% observed a single time. The specimen was PBMCs, collected at surgery. All receptors derive from a male donor with early-stage non-small cell lung cancer.

Note on this clonotype: A much larger clone differs by one base, so this may be a read error. V is TRBV27 and J is TRBJ2-2, with D maybe TRBD1 (6 bases). Germline V gene sequence: CDR1 MNHEY, CDR2 SMNVEV (reference sequence). The CDR3 has 15 amino acids. The CDR3 DNA reads as TGTGCCAGCAGTAGCACAGGGATTTGGACCGGGGAGCCGTTTTTT. Residues: CASSSTGIWTGEPFF.

The sample holds many counts of this clonotype. The V call is TRBV6-2 or TRBV6-3, the J call TRBJ2-2, with D possibly matching TRBD1 (5 bases). CDR1 MNHEY and CDR2 SVGEGT come from the germline V gene. V was cut by 4 bases and J by 5 bases, with 17 bases left in between. CDR3 length: 16 residues. The CDR3 DNA is TGTGCCAGCAGTTCACAGGATAGGGTCCAAACCGGGGAGCTGTTTTTT. Translation: CASSSQDRVQTGELFF.

A note on this clonotype: A single base separates this from a much larger clone, so it may be a read error. V usage is TRBV7-9 and J usage is TRBJ1-6; D unresolved. The CDR3 totals 13 residues. Germline V gene lookup returns CDR1 SEHNR and CDR2 FQNEAQ (reference sequence). CDR3 protein: CANSLADLSPLHF. The CDR3 region has the DNA TGTGCCAACAGCTTAGCTGACCTTTCACCCCTCCACTTT.

This clonotype was seen repeatedly, ten times or more. The V call is TRBV29-1, the J call TRBJ1-1; the match to TRBD1 covers 7 bases. V shed 2 bases, J shed 6 bases, and the junction held 6 bases outside the gene matches. The CDR3 loop spans 13 amino acids. CDR1 and CDR2 (germline): SQVTM, ANQGSEA. For the CDR3, the DNA is TGCAGCGTTGAATTCCACAGGGGTCCTGAAGCTTTCTTT. This gives the protein CSVEFHRGPEAFF. The whole variable domain, filled in from reference TRBV29-1 and TRBJ1-1, reads SAVISQKPSRDICQRGTSLTIQCQVDSQVTMMFWYRQQPGQSLTLIATANQGSEATYESGFVIDKFPISRPNLTFSTLTVSNMSPEDSSIYLCSVEFHRGPEAFFGQGTRLTVV.

This clonotype has at least ten counts. The rearrangement uses TRBV28 and TRBJ2-3, with TRBD1 matching 7 bases. CDR1 is MDHEN and CDR2 is SYDVKM in the germline V gene. The V and J ends lost 2 bases and 1 base, in that order; junction bases with no gene match: 3. The CDR3 spans 15 residues. The CDR3 DNA follows: TGTGCCAGCAGTTTAGGGACAGACGGCACAGATACGCAGTATTTT. Translating gives CASSLGTDGTDTQYF.

This clonotype was seen at least ten times. The CDR3 sequence: CASSYRGEYNEQFF. CDR3 nucleotide sequence: TGCGCCAGCAGCTATAGGGGCGAATACAATGAGCAGTTCTTC. The genes are TRBV5-1 and TRBJ2-1; D may be TRBD1 (5 bases). The CDR3 has 14 residues. The germline gives CDR1 SGHRS, CDR2 YFSETQ. V lost 3 bases, J lost 4 bases, and 11 bases lay in between. The full variable domain, rest sourced from reference TRBV5-1 and TRBJ2-1, is KAGVTQTPRYLIKTRGQQVTLSCSPISGHRSVSWYQQTPGQGLQFLFEYFSETQRNKGNFPGRFSGRQFSNSRSEMNVSTLELGDSALYLCASSYRGEYNEQFFGPGTRLTVL.

The table lists this clonotype with many counts. The chain links TRBV18 to TRBJ2-7; 10 positions agree with TRBD1. After removal of 3 bases from V and 0 bases from J, the junction contained 8 bases not matched to a gene. Germline V CDR1 and CDR2: KGHSH, LQKENI. CDR3 length: 17 amino acids. The CDR3 sequence: CASSPFLTGGYSYEQYF. DNA for the CDR3: TGTGCCAGCTCACCTTTCTTGACAGGGGGCTACTCCTACGAGCAGTACTTC. The full variable domain, in which reference TRBV18 and TRBJ2-7 provide the parts outside the CDR3, is NAGVMQNPRHLVRRRGQEARLRCSPMKGHSHVYWYRQLPEEGLKFMVYLQKENIIDESGMPKERFSAEFPKEGPSILRIQQVVRGDSAAYFCASSPFLTGGYSYEQYFGPGTRLTVT.

This clonotype was recorded many times. V usage is TRBV7-8 and J usage is TRBJ1-4; D is unresolved. Germline values: CDR1 SGHVS, CDR2 FQNEAQ. Between the trimmed V and J ends, which lost 5 bases and 6 bases, there was a span of 13 bases. The CDR3 is made up of 14 amino acids. The CDR3 sequence: CASSAEVADEKLFF. As DNA, the CDR3 is TGTGCCAGCAGCGCCGAGGTGGCGGATGAAAAACTGTTTTTT.

Sample share makes this clonotype medium-sized. This sequence joins TRBV29-1 and TRBJ2-1; D gene uncertain. The germline gives CDR1 SQVTM, CDR2 ANQGSEA. This CDR3 contains 14 residues. V was pared by 4 bases and J by 5 bases, with 15 bases between. CDR3 sequence (DNA): TGCAGCGTTGCTAGTGGAGTACTCGACAATGAGCAGTTCTTC. Its translation: CSVASGVLDNEQFF.

The chain couples TRBV5-4 to TRBJ2-3; TRBD2 matches at 7 bases. Per germline, CDR1 SGHNT and CDR2 YYREEE (reference sequence). This CDR3 is 17 amino acids long. V lost 2 bases and J lost 2; bases outside the gene matches: 11. Here the CDR3 reads CASSFALSGTDTDTQYF. CDR3 DNA: TGTGCCAGCAGCTTCGCTCTCAGCGGGACGGACACAGATACGCAGTATTTT. Drawing the rest from reference TRBV5-4 and TRBJ2-3, the complete variable domain is ETGVTQSPTHLIKTRGQQVTLRCSSQSGHNTVSWYQQALGQGPQFIFQYYREEENGRGNFPPRFSGLQFPNYSSELNVNALELDDSALYLCASSFALSGTDTDTQYFGPGTRLTVL.

This clonotype was counted many times. This rearrangement joins TRBV5-1 to TRBJ1-1; 7 bases match TRBD1. Germline CDR1 and CDR2: SGHRS and YFSETQ. The J segment lost 5 bases and the V segment lost 4 bases, leaving 11 bases of the junction unmatched. The CDR3 sequence is 15 residues long. This CDR3 is CASSRGTARGTEAFF. CDR3 DNA: TGCGCCAGCAGCCGGGGGACAGCCAGGGGGACTGAAGCTTTCTTT.

This chain links TRBV7-9 with TRBJ2-7, with D maybe TRBD1 (6 bases). The germline gives CDR1 SEHNR, CDR2 FQNEAQ (reference sequence). The CDR3 has 14 amino acids. The V end was cut by 3 bases, the J end by 2 bases, with 11 bases between. The CDR3 spells CASSFRGDTYEQYF. CDR3 nucleotide sequence: TGTGCCAGCAGCTTCAGGGGTGATACCTACGAGCAGTACTTC.

V gene TRBV10-2 combines with J gene TRBJ2-7; D may be TRBD1 or TRBD2 (6 bases each). Germline V gives CDR1 WSHSY, CDR2 SAAADI. The CDR3 contains 17 residues. Trimming removed 5 bases from V and 3 bases from J, with 23 bases in between. Here the CDR3 DNA reads TGCGCCAGCAGTCATACAATGAGGGGGGCCTCCCTCTACGAGCAGTACTTC. It translates to CASSHTMRGASLYEQYF.

This clonotype came up once. A read error may explain this, as a much larger clone is one base away. The chain employs TRBV6-5 and TRBJ1-4, with D unresolved. CDR1 is MNHEY, CDR2 SVGAGI, per germline. The CDR3 runs to 15 residues. The CDR3 DNA follows: TGTGCCAGCAGATACTCGAGAGGCAGGAATGAAAAACTGTTTTTT. Translating it yields CASRYSRGRNEKLFF.

This clonotype was seen ten or more times. The chain links TRBV20-1 to TRBJ2-1; no reliable D call. The CDR3 extends over 12 amino acids. V was clipped by 5 bases and J by 4 bases, with 9 bases between them. CDR1 and CDR2 from the germline V gene are DFQATT and SNEGSKA (reference sequence). As DNA, the CDR3 is TGCAGTGCTCCCGTACTGTACAATGAGCAGTTCTTC. Translation: CSAPVLYNEQFF.

There are many counts of this clonotype. The genes are TRBV10-3 and TRBJ2-7; D may be TRBD1 (5 bases). Germline V gives CDR1 ENHRY, CDR2 SYGVKD. The CDR3 covers 14 residues. Trimming took off 0 bases at V and 2 bases at J, with 8 bases between the two ends. Here the CDR3 DNA reads TGTGCCATCAGTGAGTCGCGCAGGGCCTACGAGCAGTACTTC. Translated, it gives CAISESRRAYEQYF.

This clonotype was detected many times. The chain is built from TRBV4-1 and TRBJ2-5; D is perhaps TRBD1 or TRBD2 (5 bases each). From germline, CDR1 is MGHRA and CDR2 YSYEKL. This CDR3 contains 16 residues. V lost 1 base and J lost 4, with 16 bases in between. The CDR3 nucleotides read TGCGCCAGCAGCCAAGGGGTTGGGGGAATCGGAGAGACCCAGTACTTC. Translated: CASSQGVGGIGETQYF.

This clonotype is medium-sized by share. The CDR3 loop is CASSSEGRDEKLFF. The CDR3 coding sequence is TGTGCCAGCAGTTCCGAGGGACGGGATGAAAAACTGTTTTTT. V usage is TRBV9 and J usage is TRBJ1-4; possible D gene TRBD1, 5 bases. The CDR3 extends over 14 amino acids. CDR1 SGDLS and CDR2 YYNGEE come from the germline V gene. The V and J ends lost 5 bases and 6 bases respectively, with 14 bases between them.

This clonotype occurred many times. The CDR3 DNA reads as TGTGCCAGCAGCGGACTAGCGGGCCACACCGGGGAGCTGTTTTTT. Translation gives CASSGLAGHTGELFF. The chain combines TRBV12-3 or TRBV12-4 with TRBJ2-2, with TRBD2 matching 11 bases. Trimming cost V 6 bases and J 3 bases; bases outside gene matches: 3. The CDR3 covers 15 residues.

This clonotype has a count of ten or more. V and J are TRBV5-1 and TRBJ2-7; TRBD2 matches 9 bases. The germline CDR1 and CDR2 sequences are SGHRS and YFSETQ. V was clipped by 4 bases and J by 5 bases; unmatched bases: 7. This CDR3 contains 14 residues. The chain's CDR3 is CASSRSGGLDEQYF. In DNA form, the CDR3 reads TGCGCCAGCAGCCGAAGCGGGGGGCTGGACGAGCAGTACTTC.